This TCR beta chain came from a study of Graves' ophthalmopathy and Graves' hyperthyroidism. Whole-study findings and limits: Sensitivity reached less than 71% and specificity roughly 72% when the model predicted ophthalmopathy progression.

This clonotype showed up many times. What it recognizes is unknown. The CDR3 runs 13 residues. V lost 5 bases and J lost 9; bases outside the gene matches: 9. Germline V CDR1 and CDR2: MDHEN, SYDVKM. From RNA, the CDR3 regions of TCR beta chains were amplified and sequenced. Investigators did first-round RT-PCR with HTBI primers, then second-round multiplex PCR. One entry per CDR3 protein results from TCRdb running MiXCR on the multiplex PCR reads. The repertoire holds almost 400,000 distinct CDR3 sequences, 15% to 20% seen once, with 1.6% in the top ten. This TCR derives from a woman aged 18-29 years with Graves' ophthalmopathy. The sample consisted of peripheral blood. The gene calls are TRBV28 and TRBJ1-1; TRBD1 matches at 7 bases. CDR3 nucleotide sequence: TGTGCCAGCAGTGATCCGGGACAGAATAAAGCTTTCTTT. It encodes CASSDPGQNKAFF.